Sequencing of this TCR beta chain was carried out in a study of blood T cell repertoires in COVID-19. The table came from immunoSEQ multiplex PCR; TCRdb's copy has only in-frame clones and leaves some out. This table holds 55,000 to 75,000 clones, more than 75% found once. The CDR3 has 15 amino acids. Per the germline V gene, CDR1 is SGHVS and CDR2 is FQNEAQ. The V end was cut by 4 bases, the J end by 4 bases, with 16 bases between. The sequence was obtained from a man aged 50 to 60 with active COVID-19. Sequences were obtained from peripheral blood. The rearrangement joins TRBV7-8 to TRBJ1-2; D unresolved. This CDR3 reads CASSSSTTLGYGYTF. CDR3 sequence (DNA): TGTGCCAGCAGCTCCTCGACAACCCTCGGCTATGGCTACACCTTC.